This record covers a single TCR beta chain. Use of 60 Vbeta and 13 Jbeta primers characterized the PCR. TCRdb's table, derived via immunoSEQ multiplex PCR, lists solely in-frame clones and lacks some. The sample contains about 160,000 clones, under 85% of which appear only once. This entry belongs to a study of cytomegalovirus exposure and HLA in healthy donors. The CDR3 is made up of 16 amino acids. V shed 4 bases and J shed 4 bases, with 19 bases lying between them. The V gene's germline CDR1 is LNHDA and CDR2 SQIVND (reference sequence). Sequenced material: PBMCs. The chain carries TRBV19 and TRBJ1-1; TRBD1 might be the D (5 bases). The clonotype comes from a woman younger than 45 in good health and CMV-seronegative. The CDR3 loop reads CASSSPAREIGTEAFF. DNA for the CDR3: TGTGCCAGTAGTAGCCCGGCCAGGGAAATCGGCACTGAAGCTTTCTTT.